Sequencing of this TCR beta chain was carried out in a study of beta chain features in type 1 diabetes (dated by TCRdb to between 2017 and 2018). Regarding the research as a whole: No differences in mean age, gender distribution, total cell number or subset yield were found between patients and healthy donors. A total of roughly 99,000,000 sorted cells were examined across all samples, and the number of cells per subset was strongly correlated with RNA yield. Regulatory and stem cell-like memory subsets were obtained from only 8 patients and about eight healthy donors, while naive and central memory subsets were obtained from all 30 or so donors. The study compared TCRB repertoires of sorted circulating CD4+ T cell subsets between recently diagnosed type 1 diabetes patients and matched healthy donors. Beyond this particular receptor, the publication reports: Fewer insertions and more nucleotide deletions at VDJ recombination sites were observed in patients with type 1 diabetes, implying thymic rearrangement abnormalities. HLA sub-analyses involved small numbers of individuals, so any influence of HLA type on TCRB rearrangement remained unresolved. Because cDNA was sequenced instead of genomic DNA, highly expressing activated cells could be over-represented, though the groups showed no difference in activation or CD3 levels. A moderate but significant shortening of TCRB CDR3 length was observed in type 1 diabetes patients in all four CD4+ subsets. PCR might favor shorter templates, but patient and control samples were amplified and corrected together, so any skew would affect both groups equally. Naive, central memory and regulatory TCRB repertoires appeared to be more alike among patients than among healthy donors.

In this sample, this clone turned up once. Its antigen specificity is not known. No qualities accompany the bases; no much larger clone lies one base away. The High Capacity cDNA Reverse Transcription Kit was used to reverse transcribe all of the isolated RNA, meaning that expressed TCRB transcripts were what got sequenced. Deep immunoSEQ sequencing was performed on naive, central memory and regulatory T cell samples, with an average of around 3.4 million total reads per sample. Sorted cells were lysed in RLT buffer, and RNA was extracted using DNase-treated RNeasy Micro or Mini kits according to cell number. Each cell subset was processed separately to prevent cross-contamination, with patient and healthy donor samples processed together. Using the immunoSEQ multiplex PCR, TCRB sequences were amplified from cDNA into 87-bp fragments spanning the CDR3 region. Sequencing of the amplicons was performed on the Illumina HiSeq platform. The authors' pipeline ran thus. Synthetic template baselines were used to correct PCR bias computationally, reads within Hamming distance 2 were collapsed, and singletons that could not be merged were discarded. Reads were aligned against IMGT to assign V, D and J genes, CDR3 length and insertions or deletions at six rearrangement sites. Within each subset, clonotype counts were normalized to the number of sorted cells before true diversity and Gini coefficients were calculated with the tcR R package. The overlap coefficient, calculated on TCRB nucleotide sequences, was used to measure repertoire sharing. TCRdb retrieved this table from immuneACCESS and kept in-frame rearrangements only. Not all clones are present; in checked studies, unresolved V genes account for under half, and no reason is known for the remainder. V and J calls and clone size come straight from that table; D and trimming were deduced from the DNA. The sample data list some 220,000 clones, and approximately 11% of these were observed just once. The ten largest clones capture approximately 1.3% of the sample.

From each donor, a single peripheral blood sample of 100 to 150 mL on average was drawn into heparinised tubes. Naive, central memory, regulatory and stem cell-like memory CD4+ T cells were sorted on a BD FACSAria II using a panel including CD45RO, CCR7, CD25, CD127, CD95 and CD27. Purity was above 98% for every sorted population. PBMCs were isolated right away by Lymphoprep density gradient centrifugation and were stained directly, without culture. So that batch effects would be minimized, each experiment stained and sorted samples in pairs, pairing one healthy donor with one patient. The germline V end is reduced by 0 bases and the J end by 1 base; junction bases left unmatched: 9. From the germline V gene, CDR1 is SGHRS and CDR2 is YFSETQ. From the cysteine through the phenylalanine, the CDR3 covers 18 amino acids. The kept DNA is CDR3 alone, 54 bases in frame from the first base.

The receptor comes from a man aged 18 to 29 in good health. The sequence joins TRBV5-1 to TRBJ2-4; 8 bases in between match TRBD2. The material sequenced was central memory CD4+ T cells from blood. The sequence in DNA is TGCGCCAGCAGCTTGGATGGACTAGCCGGTGGGGCCAAAAACATTCAGTACTTC. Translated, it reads CASSLDGLAGGAKNIQYF.